One sample yielded the 19 T cell receptor beta chains listed below, sequenced in a study of memory CD4+ T cells and cytomegalovirus serostatus. Using immunoSEQ multiplex PCR, the repertoire was profiled, and TCRdb retains in-frame clones only, with some absent. The profile covers just under 40,000 clones, with about 73% appearing a single time and approximately 0.8% taken by the ten largest. The sort gate was single viable CD3+CD4+CD8-CD45RO+ cells for memory CD4+ T cells. The sample comprised memory CD4+ T cells from blood. All receptors derive from an adult in good health and CMV-seronegative.

This chain connects TRBV2 to TRBJ2-6; 9 bases are a match to TRBD1. The J segment lost 4 bases and the V segment lost 6 bases, leaving 7 bases of the junction unmatched. This CDR3 has 16 amino acids. In germline, CDR1 is SNHLY, CDR2 FYNNEI. The CDR3: CASREQGANGANVLTF. The CDR3 DNA follows: TGTGCCAGCAGGGAACAGGGGGCAAACGGGGCCAACGTCCTGACTTTC.

The gene calls are TRBV5-8 and TRBJ2-4; D unresolved. CDR3 size: 16 residues. Trimming left V 0 bases short and J 5 bases short, with 15 bases between. Germline-derived CDR1 and CDR2 are SGHTS and YDEGEE. CDR3 nucleotides: TGTGCCAGCAGCTTGGCTCGGCTAGGTTACCAAAACATTCAGTACTTC. Protein: CASSLARLGYQNIQYF.

V gene TRBV13 combines with J gene TRBJ1-5, with a weak D call TRBD1 (6 bases). With 5 bases removed from V and 0 bases from J, the gap between germline ends came to 11 bases. The CDR3 is 15 amino acids. Germline lookup yields CDR1 PRHDT and CDR2 FYEKMQ (reference sequence). As DNA, the CDR3 is TGTGCCAGCAGCCCTTGGACAGTTAGCAATCAGCCCCAGCATTTT. Translation: CASSPWTVSNQPQHF.

The chain has TRBV25-1 and TRBJ2-1; 9 nucleotides match TRBD1. Germline lookup yields CDR1 MGHDK and CDR2 SYGVNS. The CDR3 has 15 amino acids. Losses at the gene ends were 3 bases for V and 7 bases for J; bases not matched to a gene: 7. CDR3 DNA: TGTGCCAGCAGTGACCCGGGACAGGGTTTGAATGAGCAGTTCTTC. As protein: CASSDPGQGLNEQFF.

This CDR3 is CASSLYLDRVNTEAFF. Written as DNA, the CDR3 is TGCGCCAGCAGCTTATATTTGGACAGGGTAAACACTGAAGCTTTCTTT. The V call is TRBV5-1, the J call TRBJ1-1, with 8 bases that match TRBD1. Germline trimming cut 2 bases from V and 2 bases from J; bases unmatched to any gene: 8. Looked up from germline, CDR1 is SGHRS and CDR2 is YFSETQ. The CDR3 extends over 16 amino acids.

The V call is TRBV21-1, the J call TRBJ1-2; the table names TRBD1, a call not compared with the DNA. TRBV21-1 is flagged as a pseudogene. CDR3 size: 18 residues. CDR3 protein: CASSKRSGQGVLDYGYTF. The DNA for the CDR3 is TGTGCCAGCAGCAAAAGGTCGGGACAGGGCGTTCTAGACTATGGCTACACCTTC.

This clone is medium-sized in the sample. This chain joins TRBV5-4 and TRBJ2-7, with 8 bases fitting TRBD1. Germline lookup yields CDR1 SGHNT and CDR2 YYREEE (reference sequence). CDR3 size: 16 residues. The junction had 9 bases not matched to a gene; V was cut back by 4 bases and J by 0 bases. The chain's CDR3 is CASSQFRDRSSYEQYF. As DNA, the CDR3 is TGTGCCAGCAGCCAGTTCCGGGACAGGAGCTCCTACGAGCAGTACTTC.

This clone was observed once. The rearrangement joins TRBV18 to TRBJ1-3; TRBD1 matches 10 bases. The CDR3 has 16 residues. J gave up 4 bases and V 1 base, and 4 bases lay outside the gene matches. In germline, CDR1 is KGHSH, CDR2 LQKENI. CDR3: CASSPLPGQGGNTIYF. The CDR3, as DNA: TGTGCCAGCTCACCACTCCCGGGACAGGGGGGAAACACCATATATTTT.

This chain joins TRBV2 and TRBJ2-7; D call uncertain. Trimming took 4 bases from V and 2 from J, leaving 6 bases between them. This CDR3 has 12 amino acids. Germline CDR1 SNHLY, CDR2 FYNNEI. The CDR3 is CASSVVAYEQYF. CDR3 DNA: TGTGCCAGCAGTGTAGTGGCCTACGAGCAGTACTTC.

V gene TRBV11-2 combines with J gene TRBJ1-1, with 9 bases lining up with TRBD1. V gave up 5 bases and J gave up 6 bases; unmatched junction bases: 13. The germline V gene has CDR1 SGHAT and CDR2 FQNNGV. The CDR3 has 16 amino acids. This CDR3 reads CASSPGQGSGEAEAFF. The CDR3 DNA follows: TGTGCCAGCAGCCCAGGACAGGGGTCCGGAGAAGCTGAAGCTTTCTTT. Full variable domain (outside the CDR3, taken from reference TRBV11-2 and TRBJ1-1): EAGVAQSPRYKIIEKRQSVAFWCNPISGHATLYWYQQILGQGPKLLIQFQNNGVVDDSQLPKDRFSAERLKGVDSTLKIQPAKLEDSAVYLCASSPGQGSGEAEAFFGQGTRLTVV.

The chain is built from TRBV14 and TRBJ2-3; no definite D call. Trimming removed 4 bases from V and 3 bases from J, with 8 bases in between. The CDR3 contains 13 residues. The germline V gene encodes CDR1 SGHDN and CDR2 FVKESK. CDR3: CASSRTGTDTQYF. As DNA, the CDR3 is TGTGCCAGCAGCCGCACGGGTACAGATACGCAGTATTTT.

By proportion, this clone is medium-sized. The rearrangement uses TRBV2 and TRBJ1-1; D perhaps matches TRBD1 (5 bases). Between the trimmed V and J ends, which lost 8 bases and 4 bases, there was a span of 14 bases. This CDR3 contains 13 residues. CDR1 and CDR2 (germline): SNHLY, FYNNEI. The CDR3 DNA follows: TGTGCCAGCGTCGGGACTGAGGGCACTGAAGCTTTCTTT. Translated, it gives CASVGTEGTEAFF.

This chain uses TRBV4-1 with TRBJ1-3; possibly TRBD1 for D (5 bases). Per the germline V gene, CDR1 is MGHRA and CDR2 is YSYEKL. Trimming cost V 1 base and J 0 bases, with 13 bases left between them. This CDR3 comprises 17 residues. The CDR3 sequence is CASSQAPPGLSGNTIYF. Here the CDR3 DNA reads TGCGCCAGCAGCCAAGCCCCGCCGGGACTCTCTGGAAACACCATATATTTT.

The chain carries TRBV14 and TRBJ2-5; D unclear. The germline V gene has CDR1 SGHDN and CDR2 FVKESK. The CDR3 covers 15 residues. Trimming left V 0 bases short and J 7 bases short, with 15 bases between. CDR3 in amino acids: CASSQDLGLKVTQYF. The CDR3 DNA reads TGTGCCAGCAGCCAAGATCTCGGGCTGAAAGTGACCCAGTACTTC.

The genes are TRBV2 and TRBJ2-7; 9 bases are a match to TRBD1. J lost 6 bases, V lost 0 bases, and 3 bases had no gene match. CDR3 length equals 14 residues. Germline CDR1 and CDR2: SNHLY and FYNNEI. This CDR3 reads CASSEAQGAGEQYF. CDR3 in DNA: TGTGCCAGCAGTGAAGCACAGGGGGCCGGCGAGCAGTACTTC. The whole variable domain, filled in from reference TRBV2 and TRBJ2-7, reads EPEVTQTPSHQVTQMGQEVILRCVPISNHLYFYWYRQILGQKVEFLVSFYNNEISEKSEIFDDQFSVERPDGSNFTLKIRSTKLEDSAMYFCASSEAQGAGEQYFGPGTRLTVT.

V gene TRBV9 combines with J gene TRBJ1-6, with 8 bases lining up with TRBD1. Germline-derived CDR1 and CDR2 are SGDLS and YYNGEE. Trimming removed 3 bases from V and 9 bases from J; junction bases left unmatched: 5. This CDR3 region has 14 residues. The CDR3 is CASSADRVFSPLHF. The CDR3 DNA reads as TGTGCCAGCAGCGCGGACAGGGTTTTTTCACCCCTCCACTTT.

The chain employs TRBV19 and TRBJ1-2; 7 bases agree with TRBD1. Germline loops: CDR1 LNHDA, CDR2 SQIVND (reference sequence). The ends lost 3 bases at V and 2 bases at J; junction bases unmatched: 9. The CDR3 consists of 16 residues. The CDR3 region is CASSISGQADNYGYTF. The CDR3 DNA reads as TGTGCCAGTAGTATTTCCGGACAGGCAGACAACTATGGCTACACCTTC. The variable domain in full, with the rest retrieved from reference TRBV19 and TRBJ1-2, is DGGITQSPKYLFRKEGQNVTLSCEQNLNHDAMYWYRQDPGQGLRLIYYSQIVNDFQKGDIAEGYSVSREKKESFPLTVTSAQKNPTAFYLCASSISGQADNYGYTFGSGTRLTVV.

As for this clone: This sample includes further DNA sequences coding for the same CDR3. The CDR3 sequence is CASSLGQGRYGYTF. CDR3 nucleotides: TGTGCCAGCAGCTTGGGACAGGGACGCTATGGCTACACCTTC. The V gene is TRBV5-4, the J gene TRBJ1-2; 7 bases match TRBD1. Germline V lookup: CDR1 SGHNT, CDR2 YYREEE (reference sequence). CDR3 length: 14 residues. V shed 0 bases, J shed 4 bases, and the junction held 3 bases outside the gene matches. Together with reference TRBV5-4 and TRBJ1-2, the CDR3 gives the full variable domain: ETGVTQSPTHLIKTRGQQVTLRCSSQSGHNTVSWYQQALGQGPQFIFQYYREEENGRGNFPPRFSGLQFPNYSSELNVNALELDDSALYLCASSLGQGRYGYTFGSGTRLTVV.

The chain has TRBV6-5 and TRBJ1-1; D is undetermined. V was cut by 6 bases and J by 1 base, with 9 bases left in between. The CDR3 extends over 13 amino acids. Germline CDR1 is MNHEY and CDR2 is SVGAGI. As DNA, the CDR3 is TGTGCCAGCAGGGTCCCCTGGAACACTGAAGCTTTCTTT. It is translated as CASRVPWNTEAFF.